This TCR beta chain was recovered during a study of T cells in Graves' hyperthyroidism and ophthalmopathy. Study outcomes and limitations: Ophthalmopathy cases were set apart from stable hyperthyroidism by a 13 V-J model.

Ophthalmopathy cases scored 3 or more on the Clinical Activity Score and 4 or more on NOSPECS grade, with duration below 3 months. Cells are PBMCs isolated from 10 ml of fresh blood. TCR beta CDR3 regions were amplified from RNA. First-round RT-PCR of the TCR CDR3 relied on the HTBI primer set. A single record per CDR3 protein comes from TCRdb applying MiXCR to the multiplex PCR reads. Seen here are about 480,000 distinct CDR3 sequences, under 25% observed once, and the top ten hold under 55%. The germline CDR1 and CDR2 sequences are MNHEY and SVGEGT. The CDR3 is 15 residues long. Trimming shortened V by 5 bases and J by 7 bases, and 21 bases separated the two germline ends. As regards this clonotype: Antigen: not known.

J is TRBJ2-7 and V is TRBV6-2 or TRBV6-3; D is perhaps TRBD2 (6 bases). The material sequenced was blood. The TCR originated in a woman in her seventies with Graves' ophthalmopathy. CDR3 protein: CASSPGRGSLREQYF. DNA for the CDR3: TGTGCCAGCAGTCCAGGACGGGGGAGCCTTCGGGAGCAGTACTTC.